This TCR beta chain was retrieved from a study of shared clonotypes between healthy human individuals. Whole-study results and caveats: Sequencing depth was predicted to influence how clonotypes are shared among donors. A handful of donors showed sharing of about 4.7% of naive CD4 clonotypes. Against clonotypes common to all four donors, non-shared ones had lower generation probabilities.

Sequencing used immunoSEQ multiplex PCR; TCRdb keeps in-frame clones, though not all of them. The sample consists of over 1.4 million clones, roughly 96% of them appearing once. The investigators split CD4+ cells into a CD45RA+ naive subset and a CD45RA-negative memory subset. In the case of this clone: The antigen remains undetermined.

Germline V gene data show CDR1 as SNHLY and CDR2 as FYNNEI. The CDR3 runs 15 residues. The ends lost 1 base at V and 8 bases at J; junction bases unmatched: 8. Input material: naive CD4+ T cells sorted from blood. The subset denotes: CD45RA+ positively selected. The chain recombines TRBV2 with TRBJ2-1; TRBD2 agrees at 7 bases. The receptor was isolated from a man aged 30 to 45 in good health. This CDR3 is CASSEGQWTSHEQFF. The CDR3 region has the DNA TGTGCCAGCAGTGAAGGGCAGTGGACTAGTCATGAGCAGTTCTTC.